This T cell receptor (beta chain) was sequenced in a study of lung T cells in sarcoidosis with Löfgren's syndrome. Study-level background: Bronchoalveolar lavage fluid in sarcoidosis accumulates CD4+ T cells. Overall study results and limits: The most expanded V genes in Löfgren's patients were reportedly TRAV12-1 and TRBV2.

In this sample, this clonotype turned up many times. Its specificity is unknown. TCRdb independently ran MiXCR on the reads; one entry per CDR3 protein. The sample lists roughly 63,000 distinct CDR3 sequences, approximately 21% seen once, with approximately 2.2% in the top ten. Germline loops: CDR1 SGHTA, CDR2 FQGNSA. The CDR3 runs 13 residues. V lost 6 bases to trimming and J lost 6 bases; unmatched junction nucleotides: 4. The origin of this receptor is a human donor with sarcoidosis (Löfgren's syndrome or another form), or a control subject (not recorded which). Sequenced material: CD4+ T cells from PBMCs. The chain links TRBV7-2 to TRBJ2-1, with 8 positions matching TRBD1. The CDR3 nucleotides read TGTGCCAGCAGGAGGACAGGGAGCAATGAGCAGTTCTTC. This gives the protein CASRRTGSNEQFF.